One and the same sample provided the 21 T cell receptor beta chains below, sequenced in a study of T cell responses to AZD1222 COVID-19 vaccine. TCRdb keeps only in-frame clones here, not all; method: immunoSEQ multiplex PCR. The data show around 140,000 clones, just over 85% seen once. Sample: peripheral blood, taken on day 0 of AZD1222 vaccination. These receptors all stem from an adult in good health.

The chain couples TRBV19 to TRBJ1-3; D may be TRBD1 (6 bases). CDR1 LNHDA and CDR2 SQIVND come from the germline V gene (reference sequence). The CDR3 runs to 16 residues. The V and J ends lost 2 bases and 2 bases respectively, with 13 bases between them. The CDR3 spells CASSIPIRTAGNTIYF. The CDR3 nucleotides are TGTGCCAGTAGTATACCCATTCGGACAGCTGGAAACACCATATATTTT.

The chain couples TRBV2 to TRBJ2-5; maybe TRBD1 (5 bases). CDR3 size: 13 residues. The germline V gene has CDR1 SNHLY and CDR2 FYNNEI. The V and J ends lost 6 bases and 5 bases respectively, with 13 bases between them. The CDR3 sequence is CASRINSGETQYF. The DNA for the CDR3 is TGTGCCAGCAGGATCAACTCAGGGGAGACCCAGTACTTC. Together with reference TRBV2 and TRBJ2-5, the CDR3 gives the full variable domain: EPEVTQTPSHQVTQMGQEVILRCVPISNHLYFYWYRQILGQKVEFLVSFYNNEISEKSEIFDDQFSVERPDGSNFTLKIRSTKLEDSAMYFCASRINSGETQYFGPGTRLLVL.

The CDR3 nucleotides are TGTGCCAGCAGTGTAAATCTGAACACTGAAGCTTTCTTT. Encoded protein: CASSVNLNTEAFF. The chain uses TRBV2 and TRBJ1-1; D is unclear. The CDR3 spans 13 residues. CDR1 and CDR2 (germline): SNHLY, FYNNEI. V was cut by 4 bases and J by 0 bases, with 6 bases left in between.

The J gene is TRBJ2-1, the V gene TRBV19, with 7 positions matching TRBD1. V was clipped by 5 bases and J by 14 bases; unmatched bases: 18. The CDR3 totals 15 residues. Germline lookup yields CDR1 LNHDA and CDR2 SQIVND (reference sequence). CDR3 sequence reads: CASSDRPMTEGAKFF. The CDR3 bases are TGTGCCAGTAGTGACCGCCCCATGACCGAGGGGGCGAAGTTCTTC. The entire variable domain, with the rest obtained from reference TRBV19 and TRBJ2-1, is as follows: DGGITQSPKYLFRKEGQNVTLSCEQNLNHDAMYWYRQDPGQGLRLIYYSQIVNDFQKGDIAEGYSVSREKKESFPLTVTSAQKNPTAFYLCASSDRPMTEGAKFFGPGTRLTVL.

The chain has TRBV6-5 and TRBJ1-4; D is undetermined. CDR3 length equals 13 residues. CDR1 is MNHEY and CDR2 is SVGAGI in the germline V gene. The V gene lost 4 bases and the J gene lost 8 bases, with 11 bases spanning the gap. CDR3 sequence reads: CASSFSVEEKLFF. CDR3 nucleotide sequence: TGTGCCAGCAGTTTTTCGGTGGAGGAAAAACTGTTTTTT.

The chain couples TRBV4-3 to TRBJ2-2; TRBD2 agrees at 13 bases. The trim removed 4 bases at V and 8 bases at J, leaving 13 bases unmatched. Germline lookup yields CDR1 LGHNA and CDR2 YSLEER. The CDR3 runs to 18 residues. This CDR3 reads CASSPPLGLAGVAGELFF. The CDR3 DNA reads TGCGCCAGCAGCCCTCCCCTAGGACTAGCGGGGGTAGCGGGGGAGCTGTTTTTT.

CDR3 loop: CASSLMNTEAFF. DNA of the CDR3: TGTGCCAGCAGCCTGATGAACACTGAAGCTTTCTTT. The V gene is TRBV7-9, the J gene TRBJ1-1, with D unclear. CDR1 SEHNR and CDR2 FQNEAQ come from the germline V gene (reference sequence). V lost 5 bases and J lost 0, with 4 bases in between. There are 12 residues in the CDR3.

This clone was observed a few times. The J gene is TRBJ1-3, the V gene TRBV10-3, with D uncertain. The V gene's germline CDR1 is ENHRY and CDR2 SYGVKD. V shed 6 bases and J shed 0 bases, with 9 bases lying between them. CDR3 length: 14 residues. CDR3 residues: CAIRDGSSGNTIYF. CDR3 DNA: TGTGCCATCAGGGACGGGAGCTCTGGAAACACCATATATTTT.

The chain employs TRBV7-2 and TRBJ2-7; 13 bases are a match to TRBD2. With 3 bases clipped from V and 1 base from J, the junction kept 3 bases outside the gene matches. This CDR3 is 16 amino acids long. The germline CDR1 and CDR2 sequences are SGHTA and FQGNSA. CDR3 DNA sequence: TGTGCCAGCAGCTTCCGGACTAGCGGGGGATCCTACGAGCAGTACTTC. This codes for CASSFRTSGGSYEQYF.

This clone was seen only once. Additional DNA sequences in this sample encode the identical CDR3. The chain couples TRBV10-3 to TRBJ1-2, with TRBD1 matching over 7 bases. This CDR3 is 14 amino acids long. Trimming cost V 4 bases and J 1 base; bases outside gene matches: 3. Germline CDR1 and CDR2: ENHRY and SYGVKD. The CDR3 protein is CAISAGGLNYGYTF. The CDR3 coding sequence is TGTGCCATCAGTGCAGGGGGGCTTAACTATGGCTACACCTTC.

V usage is TRBV19 and J usage is TRBJ1-6, with D tentatively TRBD1 (5 bases). V lost 2 bases, J lost 8 bases, and 10 bases lay in between. Germline CDR1 and CDR2: LNHDA and SQIVND (reference sequence). CDR3 length equals 14 residues. The CDR3 protein is CASSIKQAYSPLHF. DNA for the CDR3: TGTGCCAGTAGTATAAAACAGGCGTATTCACCCCTCCACTTT.

V and J are TRBV7-8 and TRBJ2-7; D might be TRBD2 (5 bases). The CDR3 totals 13 residues. The germline CDR1 and CDR2 sequences are SGHVS and FQNEAQ. The V gene lost 7 bases and the J gene lost 0 bases, with 10 bases spanning the gap. DNA of the CDR3: TGTGCCAGCACCGGGCTAGCCTCCTACGAGCAGTACTTC. Protein sequence: CASTGLASYEQYF. The complete variable domain, with remaining parts taken from reference TRBV7-8 and TRBJ2-7, reads GAGVSQSPRYKVAKRGQDVALRCDPISGHVSLFWYQQALGQGPEFLTYFQNEAQLDKSGLPSDRFFAERPEGSVSTLKIQRTQQEDSAVYLCASTGLASYEQYFGPGTRLTVT.

The V gene is TRBV28, the J gene TRBJ1-2; D perhaps matches TRBD1 (5 bases). CDR1 and CDR2 (germline): MDHEN, SYDVKM. Trimming took 3 bases from V and 8 from J, leaving 7 bases between them. This CDR3 is built from 11 residues. DNA for the CDR3: TGTGCCAGCAGTTTGGGACGGGGCTACACCTTC. Amino acid sequence: CASSLGRGYTF.

The CDR3 nucleotides read TGCGCCAGCAGCCCAGGGGTGGGTGGAAACACCATATATTTT. This encodes CASSPGVGGNTIYF. The V call is TRBV5-1, the J call TRBJ1-3; tentatively, D is TRBD1 (6 bases). With 4 bases removed from V and 3 bases from J, the gap between germline ends came to 11 bases. The length of the CDR3 is 14 residues. Looked up from germline, CDR1 is SGHRS and CDR2 is YFSETQ. The full variable domain, in which reference TRBV5-1 and TRBJ1-3 provide the parts outside the CDR3, is KAGVTQTPRYLIKTRGQQVTLSCSPISGHRSVSWYQQTPGQGLQFLFEYFSETQRNKGNFPGRFSGRQFSNSRSEMNVSTLELGDSALYLCASSPGVGGNTIYFGEGSWLTVV.

To note about this clone: A read error may account for a junction end that differs from germline. The chain recombines TRBV6-5 with TRBJ2-7; 7 bases align to TRBD2. Germline V gene sequence: CDR1 MNHEY, CDR2 SVGAGI. CDR3 length: 15 residues. CDR3 nucleotides: TGTGCCAGCAGTGACTCGGGGGGTCGCGGCTACGAGCAGTACTTC. It translates to CASSDSGGRGYEQYF.

The V call is TRBV7-9, the J call TRBJ2-7; no reliable D call. CDR1 is SEHNR and CDR2 is FQNEAQ in the germline V gene (reference sequence). The CDR3 length is 14 residues. The V and J ends lost 3 bases and 5 bases respectively, with 14 bases between them. The CDR3 nucleotides are TGTGCCAGCAGCTTCCTCAGTTCCTTGGACGAGCAGTACTTC. This encodes CASSFLSSLDEQYF.

The table lists this clone with a count of one. The V gene is TRBV18, the J gene TRBJ2-7; D unclear. The CDR3 is made up of 12 amino acids. Germline lookup yields CDR1 KGHSH and CDR2 LQKENI. The ends were cut back, 4 bases at V and 7 bases at J, with 11 bases in the middle. In DNA, the CDR3 is TGTGCCAGCTCACTGGATTTAGGAGAGCAGTACTTC. Protein product: CASSLDLGEQYF.

The V and J genes are TRBV28 and TRBJ1-1; no definite D call. In germline, CDR1 is MDHEN, CDR2 SYDVKM. The CDR3 sequence is 14 residues long. The germline V and J ends were trimmed by 0 bases and 3 bases, with 8 bases remaining between them. The CDR3 bases are TGTGCCAGCAGTTTATGGGGAGATGACACTGAAGCTTTCTTT. It translates to CASSLWGDDTEAFF.

This rearrangement joins TRBV7-3 to TRBJ2-1; weak D call: TRBD2 (6 bases). V lost 5 bases and J lost 2, with 13 bases in between. From germline, CDR1 is SGHTA and CDR2 FQGTGA. CDR3 size: 15 residues. CDR3 coding DNA: TGTGCCAGCAGCCTGCTTGGCGGGGCCTACAATGAGCAGTTCTTC. Residues: CASSLLGGAYNEQFF.

The chain couples TRBV6-5 to TRBJ1-6, with D perhaps matching TRBD1 (5 bases). Trimming pared 4 bases from V and 5 bases from J, leaving 12 bases between. The CDR3 is 15 residues long. Germline V lookup: CDR1 MNHEY, CDR2 SVGAGI. CDR3 sequence (DNA): TGTGCCAGCAGTTCCCGGGGCGGAGATAATTCACCCCTCCACTTT. Protein product: CASSSRGGDNSPLHF.

The rearrangement links TRBV29-1 to TRBJ2-5; D is uncertain. The CDR3 consists of 12 residues. Germline CDR1 is SQVTM and CDR2 is ANQGSEA. The ends were cut back, 4 bases at V and 6 bases at J, with 12 bases in the middle. CDR3 DNA: TGCAGCGTTGGGGGTCCCGAGCAGACCCAGTACTTC. Amino acids: CSVGGPEQTQYF. Full variable domain (rest looked up from reference TRBV29-1 and TRBJ2-5): SAVISQKPSRDICQRGTSLTIQCQVDSQVTMMFWYRQQPGQSLTLIATANQGSEATYESGFVIDKFPISRPNLTFSTLTVSNMSPEDSSIYLCSVGGPEQTQYFGPGTRLLVL.